This T cell receptor (beta chain) was sequenced for a study of blood T cells in healthy people across ages. The CDR3 is 17 amino acids. CDR1 is LGHNA and CDR2 is YNFKEQ in the germline V gene. J gave up 4 bases and V 3 bases, and 6 bases lay outside the gene matches. It was with a sample-barcoded 5' primer and a J-beta primer mix that a second PCR of about 6 to 12 cycles was run. TCRdb ran MiXCR on the 5' RACE reads and lists one entry per CDR3 protein. The top ten hold 6.5% to 8% of the sample, which has over 1,200,000 distinct CDR3 sequences, 59% seen once. Sequencing was carried out using blood. This receptor was obtained from a young man in good health. V usage is TRBV4-2 and J usage is TRBJ2-3; TRBD2 matches at 14 bases. The CDR3 is CASSHPTSGGAPDTQYF. The CDR3 DNA sequence: TGTGCCAGCAGCCACCCGACTAGCGGGGGGGCCCCAGATACGCAGTATTTT.